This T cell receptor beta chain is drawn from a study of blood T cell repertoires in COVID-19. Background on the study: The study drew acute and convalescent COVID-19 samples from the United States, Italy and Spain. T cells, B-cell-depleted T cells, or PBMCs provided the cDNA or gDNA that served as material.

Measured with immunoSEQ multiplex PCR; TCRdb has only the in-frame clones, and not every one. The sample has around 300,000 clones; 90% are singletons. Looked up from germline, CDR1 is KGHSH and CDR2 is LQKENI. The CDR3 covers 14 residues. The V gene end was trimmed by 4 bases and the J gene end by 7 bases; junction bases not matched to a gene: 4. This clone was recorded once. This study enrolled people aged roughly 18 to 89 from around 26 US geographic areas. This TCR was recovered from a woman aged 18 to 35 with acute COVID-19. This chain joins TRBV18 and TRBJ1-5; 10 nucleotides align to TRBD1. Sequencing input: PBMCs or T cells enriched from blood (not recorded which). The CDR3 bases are TGTGCCAGCTCACAAGGACAGGGGGAACAGCCCCAGCATTTT. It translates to CASSQGQGEQPQHF. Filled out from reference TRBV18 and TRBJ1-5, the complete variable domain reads NAGVMQNPRHLVRRRGQEARLRCSPMKGHSHVYWYRQLPEEGLKFMVYLQKENIIDESGMPKERFSAEFPKEGPSILRIQQVVRGDSAAYFCASSQGQGEQPQHFGDGTRLSIL.